This TCR beta chain comes out of a study of long-term antiretroviral therapy in people with HIV (dated 2022 in TCRdb). About the investigation overall: The earliest samples were collected roughly a decade before the 2015 WHO recommendation for immediate ART, at a time when ART was usually postponed until CD4 counts fell. Among the 30 to 35 participants with HIV, over nine were female. The cohort contributed fewer than 200 cryopreserved PBMC samples from around 30 adults with confirmed HIV infection, collected serially over a mean of 6 years (range 1-12). No cross-contamination during QIAcube processing was shown when test extractions of a monoclonal T-cell line were performed alongside over 25 polyclonal samples. A retrospective serial study tested whether ART initiation and durable HIV suppression were associated with changes in peripheral blood TRB repertoire composition and diversity. What the research found in general, with its limitations: Expanded TRB clones identified before ART initiation dominated the repertoire across all time points, though the dominance fluctuated and decreased in many PLHIV after ART. Compared with controls, HIV repertoires had narrower CDR3 length ranges, and the network structure pointed to an antigen-experienced repertoire that shifted only slightly toward naive after ART. The samples were dated from the mid-2000s to the late 2010s, and the ART regimens that were used may be less effective than current ART regimens. Unsorted PBMC were profiled instead of sorted CD4+ and CD8+ T cells because pre-ART samples had limited cell numbers. Starting ART was linked to a significant rise in TRB diversity, yet even with long-term ART the diversity remained significantly lower than in transplant donor controls. Inferences about post-ART repertoire changes were limited because no data were available on ART adherence, viral resistance or therapy changes. Because PBMC availability was limited, only the TCR beta chain was sequenced, with no alpha chain pairing.

The immunoSEQ hsTCRB v3.0 assay was used at survey level resolution to sequence the TRB variable region. The targeted TRB sequencing depth was 40,000-50,000 T-cell genomes per sample. TRB libraries were pooled and sequenced on an Illumina MiSeq using a v3 150-cycle kit. The study's own analysis went as follows. Repertoire analysis was run in R within a reproducible Nextflow workflow that covered QC, data transformation and analysis. LymphoSeq2, an R package for exploring AIRR-Seq data, was used to implement the custom analyses. After excluding a handful of samples that yielded fewer than 5000 total TRB sequences, some 190 HIV repertoires remained for analysis. Among the 190 or so HIV repertoires that were kept, under 60 were collected before ART initiation and about 130 were collected after ART initiation. Each repertoire was downsampled to 5000 TRB nucleotide sequences, and summary statistics were averaged across 100 downsampling iterations. Only TRB sequences with CDR3 regions of at least seven amino acids were retained for analysis. Diversity was assessed using a clonality score derived from Shannon entropy and using the Gini coefficient. Repertoire networks linked the top 5000 CDR3 amino acid sequences whenever two sequences differed by an edit distance of one. GLIPH2 predicted antigen specificity groups and MHC restriction for TRB CDR3 amino acid sequences. Known CMV, EBV, HIV or tissue antigen associations were flagged by matching CDR3 amino acid sequences against VDJdb and McPAS-TCR. Pre-ART, post-ART and control groups were compared with Wilcoxon signed-rank tests and Holm-Bonferroni correction. TCRdb mirrors the immuneACCESS table, restricted to in-frame sequences. Some clones are absent from its copies; in checked studies, under half trace to an unresolved V gene, and the reason for the others is unknown. Clonal size and the V and J genes are those of that table, whereas D and trimming came from the DNA. The sample table shows 30,000 to 40,000 clones, and around 88% are seen once. 3% to 5% of the sample rests with the top ten.

At the junction V is shortened by 5 bases and J by 3 bases, with 11 bases in between. CDR1 and CDR2 (SGHTA, FQGTGA) derive from the germline V gene. Its CDR3 holds 13 amino acids, cysteine through phenylalanine. Only the CDR3 DNA is retained, 39 bases long and in frame from the first base. To be included, a participant needed at least one PBMC sample from before ART initiation plus at least two post-ART samples. All participants with HIV were treated in the United States of America. Cryopreserved samples of about 0.9-11 million PBMC were thawed and washed before DNA extraction. At the time of the earliest PBMC sample, participants with HIV were aged between about 23 and 54 years. PBMC samples from each participant spanned 1-4 timepoints before ART initiation and 2-8 timepoints after ART initiation, with a median of 7 samples. Serial HIV viral load, CD4+ T-cell count, ART history and demographic data were obtained for every participant. Genomic DNA was extracted from unsorted PBMC with a Qiagen kit on a QIAcube, with processing performed in batches of 12 samples.

Worth noting for this clone: Which antigen it targets is not known. It has no much larger one-base neighbor in the sample; base qualities were not kept.

The sequence derives from a woman in her late teens or twenties with HIV. This specimen consisted of unsorted PBMCs, obtained just before starting antiretroviral therapy. In this chain, TRBV7-3 is recombined with TRBJ2-7; the D gene cannot be resolved reliably. DNA sequence: TGTGCCAGCAGCCCGGACGGATTCTACGAGCAGTACTTC. This codes for CASSPDGFYEQYF.